A selection of T cell receptor beta chains follows, all from one sample in a study of T cell changes during pregnancy in multiple sclerosis. Sequencing was performed with immunoSEQ multiplex PCR; in TCRdb, only in-frame clones are kept and a portion is missing. Of about 46,000 clones in the sample, roughly 93% are singletons; the top ten hold 3.9%. Sequencing used CD8+ T cells from peripheral blood mononuclear cells, obtained after pregnancy. Source of these receptors: a female donor with multiple sclerosis, enrolled in a pregnancy study. CDR3s include the opening cysteine and the closing phenylalanine or tryptophan. Each record gives: D gene, J gene, V gene, clone size, CDR3 DNA, CDR3 protein. D genes are given only for firm matches. Clone size appears in some rows only: once, few, many, or a class for an expanded clone.

>-|TRBJ2-4|TRBV27|once
TGTGCCAGCAGTTTGGGGGGACCCGCCAAAAACATTCAGTACTTC
CASSLGGPAKNIQYF
>-|TRBJ1-1|TRBV27|-
TGTGCCAGCAGTTCACTAGGCACTGAAGCTTTCTTT
CASSSLGTEAFF
>TRBD1|TRBJ1-1|TRBV15|-
TGTGCCACCAGCACCACAGGGGCGGTTGAAGCTTTCTTT
CATSTTGAVEAFF
>-|TRBJ1-6|TRBV6-5|-
TGTGCCAGCAGTTCGGACCCCGGAGGGCATTCACCCCTCCACTTT
CASSSDPGGHSPLHF
>-|TRBJ1-2|TRBV29-1|-
TGCAGCGTTACAGGGAACCGAGGCTACACCTTC
CSVTGNRGYTF
>TRBD1|TRBJ2-7|TRBV4-1|-
TGCGCCAGCAGCCCTCGGGACAGCTCCTACGAGCAGTACTTC
CASSPRDSSYEQYF
>TRBD1|TRBJ1-1|TRBV7-2|-
TGTGCCAGCAGCTGGACAGGGGAAAATACTGAAGCTTTCTTT
CASSWTGENTEAFF
>-|TRBJ1-5|TRBV10-2|few
TGCGCCAGCAGCCTGGACAGCAATAGCAATCAGCCCCAGCATTTT
CASSLDSNSNQPQHF
>-|TRBJ2-7|TRBV28|-
TGTGCCAGCAGTTTGACAGACCAGCAGTACTTC
CASSLTDQQYF
>-|TRBJ1-3|TRBV4-2|-
TGTGCCAGCAGCTCCCGGGACTCCGGCGGCTCTGGAAACACCATATATTTT
CASSSRDSGGSGNTIYF
>-|TRBJ2-1|TRBV2|-
TGTGCCAGCAGTGAAGATTGGGGAGCGGTGTACAATGAGCAGTTCTTC
CASSEDWGAVYNEQFF
>-|TRBJ1-1|TRBV19|-
TGTGCCAGTAGTATCCCACAGGCTGCGAACACTGAAGCTTTCTTT
CASSIPQAANTEAFF
>TRBD1|TRBJ1-2|TRBV7-9|-
TGTGCCAGCAGCTCGGACAGGGGCGATGGCTACACCTTC
CASSSDRGDGYTF
>TRBD2|TRBJ2-5|TRBV28|-
TGTGCCAGCAGCCTCCGGGTAGCGGGAGCAGGGGAGACCCAGTACTTC
CASSLRVAGAGETQYF
>-|TRBJ2-2|TRBV4-3|-
TGCGCCAGCAGCCAAGAGCGGGGTACCGGGGAGCTGTTTTTT
CASSQERGTGELFF
>-|TRBJ1-1|TRBV10-3|-
TGTGCCATCAGTGAGTCCGGCGGGGACACTGAAGCTTTCTTT
CAISESGGDTEAFF
>-|TRBJ2-1|TRBV19|-
TGTGCCGTGAGGCTAAAATACAATGAGCAGTTCTTC
CAVRLKYNEQFF
>TRBD1|TRBJ2-1|TRBV4-3|-
TGCGCCAGCAGCCAAGACTCGGGACAGTACAATGAGCAGTTCTTC
CASSQDSGQYNEQFF
>-|TRBJ2-5|TRBV7-9|-
TGTGCCAGCAGCTTAGGAGGGATCGAGACCCAGTACTTC
CASSLGGIETQYF
>-|TRBJ1-1|TRBV25-1|-
TGTGCCAGCAGTGAATTCGAGGGGGTTGAGGCTGAAGCTTTCTTT
CASSEFEGVEAEAFF
>TRBD2|TRBJ2-1|TRBV7-3|-
TGTGCCAGCAGCTTAATAGCGGGGGGCCAACCCTACAATGAGCAGTTCTTC
CASSLIAGGQPYNEQFF
>TRBD2|TRBJ2-5|TRBV25-1|-
TGTGCCAGCAGTGAATGGGAGCGGGAGGGGGGGGAGACCCAGTACTTC
CASSEWEREGGETQYF
>-|TRBJ1-3|TRBV12-5|-
TGTGCTAGTGGTTCGGTCGACAGTCTAGCTGGAAACACCATATATTTT
CASGSVDSLAGNTIYF
>-|TRBJ2-7|TRBV27|-
TGTGCCAGCTCGGAGGGGTATGAGCAGTACTTC
CASSEGYEQYF
>-|TRBJ1-2|TRBV6-1|once
TGTGCCACCCACTTTTATGGCTACACCTTC
CATHFYGYTF
>-|TRBJ2-7|TRBV10-3|-
TGTGCCATCAGTGATTCGAGGTTCTCCTACGAGCAGTACTTC
CAISDSRFSYEQYF
>-|TRBJ2-7|TRBV29-1|once
TGCAGCGCTGAAAAGGGGTTCCCCTACGAGCAGTACTTC
CSAEKGFPYEQYF
>TRBD1|TRBJ2-1|TRBV27|-
TGTGCCAGCAGCACTGAGGGGGCTACCTACAATGAGCAGTTCTTC
CASSTEGATYNEQFF
>TRBD2|TRBJ2-1|TRBV5-1|-
TGCGCCAGCAGCTTGACTAGCGGAGATGAGCAGTTCTTC
CASSLTSGDEQFF
>-|TRBJ1-1|TRBV29-1|-
TGCAGCGTTGAGTTTTGGGACAAGTACGCTAATGAAGCTTTCTTT
CSVEFWDKYANEAFF
>-|TRBJ2-3|TRBV6-1|-
TGTGCCAGCAGTGAATGGGACATATCGATCACAGATACGCAGTATTTT
CASSEWDISITDTQYF
>TRBD1|TRBJ2-7|TRBV7-6|-
TGTGCCAGCAGCTTAAGGGACAGCTACGAGCAGTACTTC
CASSLRDSYEQYF
>-|TRBJ2-2|TRBV2|-
TGTGCCAGCTCGTTCGTTTCGACAGAACCGAACACCGGGGAGCTGTTTTTT
CASSFVSTEPNTGELFF
>TRBD2|TRBJ2-1|TRBV4-3|-
TGCGCCAGCAGCCAAGACGGGACTAGCGGGGTTGACGAGCAGTTCTTC
CASSQDGTSGVDEQFF
>-|TRBJ2-4|TRBV7-9|once
TGTGCCAGCAGCCAAAGCGGAACTCTAGCCAAAAACATTCAGTACTTC
CASSQSGTLAKNIQYF
>-|TRBJ2-2|TRBV7-9|-
TGTGCCAGCAGAAGGCCAGGCACCGGGGAGCTGTTTTTT
CASRRPGTGELFF
>-|TRBJ1-1|TRBV11-2|-
TGTGCCAGCAGCTACGCAAGGAGCGTGAACACTGAAGCTTTCTTT
CASSYARSVNTEAFF
>-|TRBJ2-7|TRBV14|-
TGTGCCAGCAGCCAAGATAGGGGGGGGGACTACTACGAGCAGTACTTC
CASSQDRGGDYYEQYF
>-|TRBJ2-1|TRBV27|-
TGTGCCAGCAGTTTATCGATCGGTTATGAGCAGTTCTTC
CASSLSIGYEQFF
>-|TRBJ2-2|TRBV7-6|-
TGTGCCACCCAGGGGAACACCGGGGAGCTGTTTTTT
CATQGNTGELFF